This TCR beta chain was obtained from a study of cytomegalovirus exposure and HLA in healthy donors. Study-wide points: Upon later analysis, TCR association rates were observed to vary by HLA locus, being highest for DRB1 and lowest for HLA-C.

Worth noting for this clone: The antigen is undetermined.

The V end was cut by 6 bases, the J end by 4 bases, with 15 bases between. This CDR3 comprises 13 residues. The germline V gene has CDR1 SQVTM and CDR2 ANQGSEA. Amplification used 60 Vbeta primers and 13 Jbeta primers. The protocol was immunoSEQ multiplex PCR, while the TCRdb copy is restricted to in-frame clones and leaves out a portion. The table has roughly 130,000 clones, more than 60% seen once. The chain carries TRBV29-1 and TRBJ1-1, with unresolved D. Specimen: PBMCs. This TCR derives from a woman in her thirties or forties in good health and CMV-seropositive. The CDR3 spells CSVAEDLGTEAFF. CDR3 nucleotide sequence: TGCAGCGTCGCGGAGGACTTGGGCACTGAAGCTTTCTTT.